Listed here are 31 T cell receptor beta chains from one sample, sequenced in a study of prognosis after radiotherapy for stage I lung cancer. TCR beta CDR3 amplification from genomic DNA was performed by two-round multiplex PCR. Initially, in first-round PCR, primers specific to each TRBV and TRBJ gene were used. TCRdb re-called the multiplex PCR reads with MiXCR, one entry per CDR3 protein. This table holds about 18,000 distinct CDR3 sequences, around 40% found once. Source: PBMCs, taken before or after stereotactic body radiation therapy (not recorded which). The source of these receptors is a donor aged 50 or older with non-small cell lung cancer.

This clonotype was recorded many times. The rearrangement joins TRBV2 to TRBJ2-3; D tentatively reads TRBD1 or TRBD2 (5 bases each). Germline values: CDR1 SNHLY, CDR2 FYNNEI. The CDR3 runs 15 residues. V was shortened by 2 bases and J by 3 bases, with 12 bases between the two germline ends. CDR3 protein: CASSEYGGDTDTQYF. CDR3 DNA sequence: TGTGCCAGCAGTGAATATGGGGGTGATACAGATACGCAGTATTTT.

This clonotype was seen ten or more times. The V and J genes are TRBV20-1 and TRBJ2-2; D gene uncertain. This CDR3 is 15 amino acids long. The V gene's germline CDR1 is DFQATT and CDR2 SNEGSKA (reference sequence). With 0 bases removed from V and 1 base from J, the gap between germline ends came to 9 bases. The CDR3 is CSARDSTGNTGELFF. CDR3 bases: TGCAGTGCTAGAGATTCAACGGGGAACACCGGGGAGCTGTTTTTT.

This clonotype occurred once. The chain combines TRBV5-1 with TRBJ2-5; TRBD2 agrees at 8 bases. Germline V gives CDR1 SGHRS, CDR2 YFSETQ. This CDR3 has 16 amino acids. V lost 4 bases to trimming and J lost 1 base; unmatched junction nucleotides: 9. The CDR3 region has the DNA TGCGCCAGCAGCCCCATGAATAGCGGGATCCAAGAGACCCAGTACTTC. Translated, it gives CASSPMNSGIQETQYF.

This chain connects TRBV27 to TRBJ1-6; D gene unclear. Germline CDR1 MNHEY, CDR2 SMNVEV (reference sequence). V dropped 7 bases and J dropped 7 bases, with 20 bases sitting between them. This CDR3 comprises 16 residues. The chain's CDR3 is CASNSAGSATNSPLHF. The CDR3 DNA follows: TGTGCCAGCAACTCGGCAGGTTCGGCAACCAATTCACCCCTCCACTTT.

A remark on this clonotype: A much larger clone lies one base from this, so it may be a read error. J is TRBJ2-2 and V is TRBV20-1; D remains unclear. The V gene's germline CDR1 is DFQATT and CDR2 SNEGSKA (reference sequence). V was pared by 1 base and J by 3 bases, with 12 bases between. CDR3 length equals 15 residues. CDR3 region: CSARAPGNYTGELFF. The CDR3 DNA reads TGCAGTGCTAGAGCGCCGGGCAACTACACCGGGGAGCTGTTTTTT.

This clonotype was detected only a few times. A read error is likely here: a far larger clone is one base away. The gene calls are TRBV6-9 and TRBJ2-7; D not certain. V dropped 4 bases and J dropped 1 base, with 17 bases sitting between them. This CDR3 has 16 residues. The germline CDR1 and CDR2 sequences are MNHGY and SVAAGI. The CDR3 DNA reads as TGTGCCAGCAGTTCTCTACCGCGAGCCCCTTCCTACGAGCAGTACTTC. Amino acid sequence: CASSSLPRAPSYEQYF.

This clonotype was recorded many times. The gene calls are TRBV28 and TRBJ2-7; 9 bases map to TRBD1. The CDR3 is 14 amino acids. From germline, CDR1 is MDHEN and CDR2 SYDVKM. Losses at the gene ends were 11 bases for V and 1 base for J; bases not matched to a gene: 9. CDR3 loop: CAVSQQGASYEQYF. In DNA, the CDR3 is TGTGCCGTATCCCAACAGGGGGCGTCCTACGAGCAGTACTTC.

Regarding this clonotype: A far larger clone is one base from this, pointing to a likely read error. The genes are TRBV6-2 or TRBV6-3 and TRBJ1-2; D possibly corresponds to TRBD1 (5 bases). V lost 5 bases to trimming and J lost 5 bases, with 12 bases between them. Per germline, CDR1 MNHEY and CDR2 SVGEGT. CDR3 size: 13 residues. The CDR3 region is CASSDSEGYGYTF. CDR3 coding DNA: TGTGCCAGCAGTGACAGTGAAGGTTATGGCTACACCTTC.

This clonotype was observed at least ten times. The rearrangement links TRBV5-1 to TRBJ2-7, with D possibly TRBD1 on 6 matching bases. Trimming stripped 4 bases from V and 6 bases from J, with 20 bases between. Germline CDR1 and CDR2: SGHRS and YFSETQ. The length of the CDR3 is 15 residues. DNA of the CDR3: TGCGCCAGCAGCCCCGCAACAGGGCCCGGCGGCGAGCAGTACTTC. Translating gives CASSPATGPGGEQYF.

This sequence joins TRBV7-9 and TRBJ2-7; D may be TRBD2 (5 bases). The V gene lost 4 bases and the J gene lost 3 bases, with 22 bases spanning the gap. The germline CDR1 and CDR2 sequences are SEHNR and FQNEAQ (reference sequence). The CDR3 length is 17 residues. The CDR3 protein is CASSYYPLRGYNYEQYF. The CDR3 nucleotides are TGTGCCAGCAGCTACTACCCGCTGCGCGGGTACAACTACGAGCAGTACTTC.

The genes are TRBV20-1 and TRBJ2-3, with D possibly matching TRBD1 (6 bases). The V end was cut by 2 bases, the J end by 4 bases, with 16 bases between. The CDR3 runs 15 residues. CDR1 and CDR2 from the germline V gene are DFQATT and SNEGSKA (reference sequence). CDR3 sequence reads: CSARWAHRVADTQYF. The CDR3 nucleotides read TGCAGTGCTAGATGGGCTCACAGGGTGGCAGATACGCAGTATTTT.

The chain joins TRBV11-2 to TRBJ2-3; 8 bases fit TRBD1. CDR3 length: 15 residues. CDR1 and CDR2 (germline): SGHAT, FQNNGV. V lost 3 bases and J lost 2; bases outside the gene matches: 4. CDR3 nucleotide sequence: TGTGCCAGCAGCTTGCGACAGGGGAACACAGATACGCAGTATTTT. This encodes CASSLRQGNTDTQYF.

Worth noting for this clonotype: This probably arose from a read error, given a far larger clone one base away. The chain is built from TRBV12-3 or TRBV12-4 and TRBJ2-7; D call uncertain. The CDR3 loop spans 15 amino acids. Deletions cut 5 bases from V and 2 bases from J, with 16 bases between. Here the CDR3 DNA reads TGTGCCAGCAGTGACCGGGCAGCGACGACCTACGAGCAGTACTTC. Encoded protein: CASSDRAATTYEQYF.

Turning to this clonotype: A far larger clone is only one base removed, so a read error is likely. The chain carries TRBV6-4 and TRBJ2-3; D ambiguous. Germline CDR1 is MRHNA and CDR2 is SNTAGT. Trimming took 5 bases from V and 1 from J, leaving 13 bases between them. This CDR3 comprises 15 residues. DNA of the CDR3: TGTGCCAGCAGTTACCTATGGACCCGCACAGATACGCAGTATTTT. Translated: CASSYLWTRTDTQYF.

This clonotype was observed many times. The chain uses TRBV7-8 and TRBJ2-3; TRBD2 matches at 9 bases. In germline, CDR1 is SGHVS, CDR2 FQNEAQ. This CDR3 is 15 amino acids long. The trim removed 0 bases at V and 3 bases at J, leaving 1 base unmatched. The CDR3 DNA sequence: TGTGCCAGCAGCTTAGCACTAGCGGGTACAGATACGCAGTATTTT. Its translation: CASSLALAGTDTQYF.

This clonotype was seen many times. The chain joins TRBV7-3 to TRBJ2-1; no clear D gene. V gave up 5 bases and J gave up 8 bases, with 13 bases separating them. Per the germline V gene, CDR1 is SGHTA and CDR2 is FQGTGA. The CDR3 sequence is 13 residues long. The chain's CDR3 is CASSTGPLDEQFF. CDR3 nucleotide sequence: TGTGCCAGCAGCACCGGACCGCTCGATGAGCAGTTCTTC.

This clonotype was seen repeatedly, ten times or more. The chain joins TRBV28 to TRBJ1-1; no clear D. V lost 11 bases and J 3 bases, leaving 16 bases between the germline ends. Per the germline V gene, CDR1 is MDHEN and CDR2 is SYDVKM. This CDR3 spans 13 amino acids. The CDR3 coding sequence is TGTGCCGCTGTAGGGTTTAGGGACACTGAAGCTTTCTTT. This codes for CAAVGFRDTEAFF. The full variable domain, in which reference TRBV28 and TRBJ1-1 provide the parts outside the CDR3, is DVKVTQSSRYLVKRTGEKVFLECVQDMDHENMFWYRQDPGLGLRLIYFSYDVKMKEKGDIPEGYSVSREKKERFSLILESASTNQTSMYLCAAVGFRDTEAFFGQGTRLTVV.

In this sample, this clonotype turned up many times. This chain links TRBV19 with TRBJ1-3; weak D call: TRBD1 (5 bases). This CDR3 has 16 amino acids. CDR1 and CDR2 from the germline V gene are LNHDA and SQIVND (reference sequence). V was trimmed by 5 bases and J by 0 bases, leaving 14 bases between them. CDR3 amino acids: CASSARGDHSGNTIYF. In DNA, the CDR3 is TGTGCCAGTAGTGCTCGGGGGGACCACTCTGGAAACACCATATATTTT.

This clonotype has only one observation. The chain couples TRBV12-3 or TRBV12-4 to TRBJ2-2; D is uncertain. Trimming took off 6 bases at V and 4 bases at J, with 15 bases between the two ends. This CDR3 is 15 amino acids long. The CDR3 loop is CASSPGTIVTGELFF. CDR3 in DNA: TGTGCCAGCAGCCCCGGTACTATAGTCACCGGGGAGCTGTTTTTT.

This chain links TRBV11-3 with TRBJ2-3, with D possibly being TRBD1 (6 bases). CDR1 and CDR2 (germline): SGHNT, YENEEA. Deletions cut 2 bases from V and 0 bases from J, with 15 bases between. CDR3 length equals 17 residues. CDR3 sequence: CASSLTVGQLSTDTQYF. The CDR3 DNA follows: TGTGCCAGCAGCTTAACCGTGGGACAACTCAGCACAGATACGCAGTATTTT.

CDR3 nucleotide sequence: TGTGCCATCAGTAAACAGGAGCTCGATACGCAGTATTTT. Translating it yields CAISKQELDTQYF. This chain connects TRBV10-3 to TRBJ2-3; perhaps TRBD1 as D (5 bases). This CDR3 has 13 amino acids. V was shortened by 5 bases and J by 6 bases, with 12 bases between the two germline ends. Germline loops: CDR1 ENHRY, CDR2 SYGVKD.

This chain links TRBV7-2 with TRBJ2-3; 7 nucleotides line up with TRBD2. CDR1 is SGHTA and CDR2 is FQGNSA in the germline V gene. J gave up 5 bases and V 2 bases, and 7 bases lay outside the gene matches. The CDR3 covers 15 residues. CDR3 sequence reads: CASSLLGGSGDTQYF. CDR3 nucleotide sequence: TGTGCCAGCAGCTTATTGGGAGGGTCGGGAGATACGCAGTATTTT.

This clonotype has a count of ten or more. The genes are TRBV14 and TRBJ2-5; 10 bases line up with TRBD2. J was trimmed by 5 bases and V by 0 bases; bases with no gene match: 9. There are 17 residues in the CDR3. The germline CDR1 and CDR2 sequences are SGHDN and FVKESK. CDR3 in amino acids: CASSQDGLAAPGETQYF. CDR3 coding DNA: TGTGCCAGCAGCCAAGACGGACTAGCGGCCCCCGGGGAGACCCAGTACTTC. The whole variable domain, remainder taken from reference TRBV14 and TRBJ2-5, is EAGVTQFPSHSVIEKGQTVTLRCDPISGHDNLYWYRRVMGKEIKFLLHFVKESKQDESGMPNNRFLAERTGGTYSTLKVQPAELEDSGVYFCASSQDGLAAPGETQYFGPGTRLLVL.

The count of this clonotype is one. The chain is built from TRBV7-9 and TRBJ1-5, with D tentatively TRBD1 (5 bases). The CDR3 runs to 14 residues. Germline assignment: CDR1 SEHNR and CDR2 FQNEAQ (reference sequence). Trimming took 3 bases from V and 6 from J, leaving 12 bases between them. CDR3 in DNA: TGTGCCAGCAGCTTCGGGGGGTGGGGTCAGCCCCAGCATTTT. Residues: CASSFGGWGQPQHF.

CDR3 nucleotide sequence: TGTGCCAGCTCACCACGGGACAGAAGCACAGATACGCAGTATTTT. Its translation is CASSPRDRSTDTQYF. This chain connects TRBV18 to TRBJ2-3; TRBD1 matches 7 bases. V dropped 1 base and J dropped 0; count of bases not matched to a gene: 1. The CDR3 contains 15 residues. The germline V gene encodes CDR1 KGHSH and CDR2 LQKENI.

J is TRBJ2-3 and V is TRBV6-2 or TRBV6-3; 7 bases are shared with TRBD1. V lost 0 bases and J lost 3; bases outside the gene matches: 3. The CDR3 length is 15 residues. The germline V gene has CDR1 MNHEY and CDR2 SVGEGT. The CDR3 coding sequence is TGTGCCAGCAGTTACTCGGCAGGGGGAACAGATACGCAGTATTTT. It encodes CASSYSAGGTDTQYF.

This clonotype ranks as medium-sized. CDR3 in amino acids: CASSLYRVDLAYGYTF. CDR3 DNA sequence: TGTGCCAGCAGTTTATACCGCGTCGACTTGGCCTATGGCTACACCTTC. This chain connects TRBV28 to TRBJ1-2; D unresolved. The germline V gene encodes CDR1 MDHEN and CDR2 SYDVKM. CDR3 length: 16 residues. V gave up 1 base and J gave up 4 bases, with 16 bases separating them.

This clonotype was seen at least ten times. This sequence joins TRBV5-1 and TRBJ2-7; D is undetermined. The CDR3 runs 14 residues. CDR1 is SGHRS, CDR2 YFSETQ, per germline. V was clipped by 3 bases and J by 2 bases, with 12 bases between them. CDR3 loop: CASSSLRTPYEQYF. CDR3 nucleotide sequence: TGCGCCAGCAGCTCCCTAAGGACCCCCTACGAGCAGTACTTC.

The gene calls are TRBV20-1 and TRBJ2-1; D ambiguous. Germline lookup yields CDR1 DFQATT and CDR2 SNEGSKA (reference sequence). The CDR3 contains 11 residues. V was trimmed by 4 bases and J by 8 bases, leaving 9 bases between them. CDR3 nucleotides: TGCAGTGCTAAAGTCATCGATGAGCAGTTCTTC. This translates into CSAKVIDEQFF.

In its sample, this clonotype is medium-sized. This chain connects TRBV7-8 to TRBJ2-7; a weak D match, TRBD1 (6 bases). The CDR3 has 15 residues. The ends were cut back, 5 bases at V and 4 bases at J, with 18 bases in the middle. Germline V lookup: CDR1 SGHVS, CDR2 FQNEAQ. CDR3 in amino acids: CASSPQPGQIYEQYF. CDR3 coding DNA: TGTGCCAGCAGCCCCCAACCGGGACAAATTTACGAGCAGTACTTC.

Note on this clonotype: A read error may account for a junction end that differs from germline. Here the CDR3 DNA reads TGTGCCAGCATTTTACCCAGGGGGAGCAATCAGCCCCAGCATTTT. It is translated as CASILPRGSNQPQHF. The chain has TRBV28 and TRBJ1-5, with 7 positions matching TRBD1. The germline V gene has CDR1 MDHEN and CDR2 SYDVKM. The CDR3 contains 15 residues.